Here is one TCR beta chain with its context. Other DNA sequences in the sample encode the same CDR3. Study members were between roughly 18 and 89 years old and lived in 24 US regions. Cohort placement rested on clinical history that participants reported themselves. Between the trimmed V and J ends, which lost 0 bases and 3 bases, there was a span of 9 bases. Germline values: CDR1 SGHRS, CDR2 YFSETQ. The CDR3 runs 14 residues. This sample stems from a study of blood T cell repertoires in COVID-19. Overall study: Researchers got acute and convalescent COVID-19 samples from the United States, Italy and Spain.

In the authors' workflow: Reference gene primer amplification gave nucleated cell count estimates. Measured with immunoSEQ multiplex PCR; TCRdb has only the in-frame clones, and not every one. The V and J calls and the clone size are those of that table, but D and trimming were determined from the DNA. The data show about 470,000 clones, roughly 87% seen once. The TCR comes from a woman between 18 and 29 years old who had recovered from COVID-19. Sample: PBMCs or T cells enriched from blood (not recorded which). The chain is built from TRBV5-1 and TRBJ2-5; D not resolved. CDR3 loop: CASSLGSGEETQYF. The CDR3 bases are TGCGCCAGCAGCTTGGGGTCAGGTGAAGAGACCCAGTACTTC.